This T cell receptor (beta chain) was recorded in a study of T cell repertoires in cytomegalovirus infection. Study-level information: Carrying CMV and the relevant HLA type showed in public TCR beta signatures.

This clonotype appeared a few times. Its specificity is not known. CDR1 and CDR2 (germline): MNHEY, SMNVEV (reference sequence). The CDR3 is made up of 16 amino acids. V lost 5 bases and J lost 7, with 18 bases in between. TCRdb analysed the reads with MiXCR anew, one entry per CDR3 protein. The table includes hundreds of thousands of distinct CDR3 sequences, about 44% detected once. The material sequenced was cultured PBMCs, taken from culture after CMV antigen stimulation. This chain connects TRBV27 to TRBJ1-6, with a tentative D call TRBD1 (6 bases). This receptor was obtained from a human donor in good health (CMV status not recorded). Some clones in this sample may be carry-over from other donors' samples. CDR3 sequence reads: CASSLRGGGVNSPLHF. In DNA, the CDR3 is TGTGCCAGCAGTCTTAGAGGGGGGGGAGTGAATTCACCCCTCCACTTT.